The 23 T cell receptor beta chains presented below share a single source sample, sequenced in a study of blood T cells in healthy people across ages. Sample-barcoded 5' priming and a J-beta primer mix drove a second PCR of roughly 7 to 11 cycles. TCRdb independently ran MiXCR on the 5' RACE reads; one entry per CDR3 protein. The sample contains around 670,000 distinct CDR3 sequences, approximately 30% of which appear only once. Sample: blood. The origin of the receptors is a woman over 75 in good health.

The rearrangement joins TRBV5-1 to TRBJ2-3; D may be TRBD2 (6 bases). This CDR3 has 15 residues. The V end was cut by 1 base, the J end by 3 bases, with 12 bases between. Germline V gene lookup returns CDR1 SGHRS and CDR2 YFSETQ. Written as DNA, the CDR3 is TGCGCCAGCAGCTTGCCCGGGGCGGGGACAGATACGCAGTATTTT. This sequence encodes CASSLPGAGTDTQYF.

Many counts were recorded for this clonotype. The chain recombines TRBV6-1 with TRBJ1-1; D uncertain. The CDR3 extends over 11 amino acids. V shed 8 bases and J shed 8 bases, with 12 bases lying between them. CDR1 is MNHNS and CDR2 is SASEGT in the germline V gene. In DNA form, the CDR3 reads TGTGCCAGCCCGTTAGGGCGAGAAGCTTTCTTT. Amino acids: CASPLGREAFF.

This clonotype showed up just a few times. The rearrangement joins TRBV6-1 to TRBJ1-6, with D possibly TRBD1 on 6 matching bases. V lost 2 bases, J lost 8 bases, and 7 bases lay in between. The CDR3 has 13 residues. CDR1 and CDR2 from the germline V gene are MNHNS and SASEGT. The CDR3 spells CASSERTDSPLHF. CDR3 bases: TGTGCCAGCAGTGAAAGGACAGATTCACCCCTCCACTTT.

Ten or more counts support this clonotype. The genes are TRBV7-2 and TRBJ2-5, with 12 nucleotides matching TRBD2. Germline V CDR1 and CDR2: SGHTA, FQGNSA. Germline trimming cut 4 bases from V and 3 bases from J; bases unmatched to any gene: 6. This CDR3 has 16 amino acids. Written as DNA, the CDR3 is TGTGCCAGCAGCTCGACTAGCGGGGGAAAAAAAGAGACCCAGTACTTC. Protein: CASSSTSGGKKETQYF.

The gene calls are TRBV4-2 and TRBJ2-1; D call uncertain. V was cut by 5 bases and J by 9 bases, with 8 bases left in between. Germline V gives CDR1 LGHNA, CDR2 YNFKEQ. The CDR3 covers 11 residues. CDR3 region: CASSNYGEQFF. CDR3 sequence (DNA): TGTGCCAGCAGCAACTACGGTGAGCAGTTCTTC.

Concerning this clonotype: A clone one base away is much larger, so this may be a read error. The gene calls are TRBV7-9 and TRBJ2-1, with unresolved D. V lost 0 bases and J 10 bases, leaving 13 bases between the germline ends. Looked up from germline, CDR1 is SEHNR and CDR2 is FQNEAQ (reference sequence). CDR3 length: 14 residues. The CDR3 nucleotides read TGTGCCAGCAGCTTAGCACACAGCACCTACGAGCAGTTCTTC. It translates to CASSLAHSTYEQFF.

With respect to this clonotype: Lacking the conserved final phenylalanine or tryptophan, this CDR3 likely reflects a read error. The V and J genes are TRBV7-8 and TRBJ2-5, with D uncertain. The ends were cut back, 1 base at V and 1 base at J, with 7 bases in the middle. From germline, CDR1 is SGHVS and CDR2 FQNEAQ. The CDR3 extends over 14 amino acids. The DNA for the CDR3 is TGTGCCAGCAGCTTAGGTGGGGTCCAAGAGACCCAGTACTGC. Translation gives CASSLGGVQETQYC.

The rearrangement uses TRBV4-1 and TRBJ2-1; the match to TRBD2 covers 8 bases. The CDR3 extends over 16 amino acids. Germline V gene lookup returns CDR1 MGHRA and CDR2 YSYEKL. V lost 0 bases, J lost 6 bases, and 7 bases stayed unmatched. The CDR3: CASSQDGGGKCNEQFF. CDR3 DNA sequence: TGCGCCAGCAGCCAAGACGGGGGGGGAAAATGCAATGAGCAGTTCTTC.

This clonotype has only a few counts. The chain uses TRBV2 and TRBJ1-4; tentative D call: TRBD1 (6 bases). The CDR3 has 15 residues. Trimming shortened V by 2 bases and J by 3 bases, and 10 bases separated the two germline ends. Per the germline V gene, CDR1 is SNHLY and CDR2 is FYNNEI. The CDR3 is CASSELGGANEKLFF. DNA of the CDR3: TGTGCCAGCAGTGAATTAGGGGGAGCTAATGAAAAACTGTTTTTT. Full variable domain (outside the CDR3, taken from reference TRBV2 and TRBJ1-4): EPEVTQTPSHQVTQMGQEVILRCVPISNHLYFYWYRQILGQKVEFLVSFYNNEISEKSEIFDDQFSVERPDGSNFTLKIRSTKLEDSAMYFCASSELGGANEKLFFGSGTQLSVL.

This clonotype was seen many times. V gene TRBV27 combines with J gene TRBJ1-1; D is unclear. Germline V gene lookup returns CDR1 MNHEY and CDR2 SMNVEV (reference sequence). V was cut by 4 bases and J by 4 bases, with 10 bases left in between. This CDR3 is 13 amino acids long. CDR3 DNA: TGTGCCAGCAGTTGGGATCTGGGCACTGAAGCTTTCTTT. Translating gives CASSWDLGTEAFF.

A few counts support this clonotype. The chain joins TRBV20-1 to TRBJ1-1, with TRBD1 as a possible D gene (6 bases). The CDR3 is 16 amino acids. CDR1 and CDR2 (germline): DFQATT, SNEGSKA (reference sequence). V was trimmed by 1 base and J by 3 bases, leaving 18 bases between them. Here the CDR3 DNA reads TGCAGTGCTAGAGCCCGCCACAGGGCAGCGGACACTGAAGCTTTCTTT. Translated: CSARARHRAADTEAFF.

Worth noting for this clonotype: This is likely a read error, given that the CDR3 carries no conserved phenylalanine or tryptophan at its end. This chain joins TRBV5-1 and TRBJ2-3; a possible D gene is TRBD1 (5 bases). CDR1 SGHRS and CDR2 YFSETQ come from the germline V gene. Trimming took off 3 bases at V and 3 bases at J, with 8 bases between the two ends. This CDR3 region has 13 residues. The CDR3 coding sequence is TGCGCCAGCAGCTCCAGACAGACAGATACGCAGTATTTG. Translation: CASSSRQTDTQYL.

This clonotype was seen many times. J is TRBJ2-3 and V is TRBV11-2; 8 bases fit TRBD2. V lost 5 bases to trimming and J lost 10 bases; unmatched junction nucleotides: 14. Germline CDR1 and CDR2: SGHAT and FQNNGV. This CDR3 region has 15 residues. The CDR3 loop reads CASSTAGLGPLAQYF. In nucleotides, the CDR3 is TGTGCCAGCAGCACGGCGGGACTAGGCCCTTTGGCGCAGTATTTT.

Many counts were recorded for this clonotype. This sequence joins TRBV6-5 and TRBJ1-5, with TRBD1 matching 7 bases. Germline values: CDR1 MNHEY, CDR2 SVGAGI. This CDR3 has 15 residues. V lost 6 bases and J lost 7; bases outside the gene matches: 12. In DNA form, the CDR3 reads TGTGCCAGCAGGGCCGGGACAGTAAGGAACCAGCCCCAGCATTTT. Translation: CASRAGTVRNQPQHF.

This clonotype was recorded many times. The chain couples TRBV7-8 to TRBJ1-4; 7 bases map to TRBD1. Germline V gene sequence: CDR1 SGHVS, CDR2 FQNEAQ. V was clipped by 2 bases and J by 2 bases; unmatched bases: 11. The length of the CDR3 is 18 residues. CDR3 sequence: CASSLISVRGETNEKLFF. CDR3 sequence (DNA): TGTGCCAGCAGCTTAATCTCTGTCAGGGGGGAGACTAATGAAAAACTGTTTTTT.

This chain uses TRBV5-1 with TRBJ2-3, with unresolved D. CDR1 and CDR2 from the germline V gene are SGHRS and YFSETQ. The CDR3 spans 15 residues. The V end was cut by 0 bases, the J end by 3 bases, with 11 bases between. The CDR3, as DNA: TGCGCCAGCAGCTTGGGTCTGGTTCGAACAGATACGCAGTATTTT. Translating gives CASSLGLVRTDTQYF.

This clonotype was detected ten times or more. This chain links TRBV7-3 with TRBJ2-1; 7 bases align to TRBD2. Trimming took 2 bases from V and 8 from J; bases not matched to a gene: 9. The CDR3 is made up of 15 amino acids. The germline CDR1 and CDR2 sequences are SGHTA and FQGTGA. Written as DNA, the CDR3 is TGTGCCAGCAGCTTAGGAACGGGGACTATCGATGAGCAGTTCTTC. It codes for CASSLGTGTIDEQFF.

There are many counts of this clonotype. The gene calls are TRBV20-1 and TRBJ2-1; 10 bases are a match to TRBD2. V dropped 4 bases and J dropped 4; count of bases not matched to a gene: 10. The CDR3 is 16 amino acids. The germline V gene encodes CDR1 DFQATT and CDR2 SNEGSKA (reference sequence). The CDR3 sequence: CSANLPTSGYYNEQFF. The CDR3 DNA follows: TGCAGTGCTAACCTTCCGACTAGCGGGTATTACAATGAGCAGTTCTTC.

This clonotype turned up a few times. The CDR3 spells CASSQRLTGGAYNEQYF. CDR3 DNA sequence: TGCGCCAGCAGCCAAAGACTAACGGGGGGCGCGTACAATGAGCAGTACTTC. The V and J genes are TRBV4-1 and TRBJ2-1; tentative D call: TRBD2 (7 bases). Matching the DNA end better, TRBJ2-7 makes the J call doubtful. CDR1 and CDR2 (germline): MGHRA, YSYEKL. CDR3 length equals 17 residues.

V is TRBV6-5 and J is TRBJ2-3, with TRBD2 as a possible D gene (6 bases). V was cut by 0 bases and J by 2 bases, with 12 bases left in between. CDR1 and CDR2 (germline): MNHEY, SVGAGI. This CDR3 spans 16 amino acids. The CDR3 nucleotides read TGTGCCAGCAGTTACTCGCGGGACGGTAACACAGATACGCAGTATTTT. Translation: CASSYSRDGNTDTQYF.

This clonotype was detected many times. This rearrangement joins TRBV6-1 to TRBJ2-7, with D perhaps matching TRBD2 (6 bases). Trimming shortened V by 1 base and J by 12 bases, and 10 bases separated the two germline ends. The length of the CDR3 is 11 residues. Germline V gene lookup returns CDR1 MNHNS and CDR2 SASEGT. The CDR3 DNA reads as TGTGCCAGCAGTGAAGTCGGGGGAATGTACTTC. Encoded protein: CASSEVGGMYF.

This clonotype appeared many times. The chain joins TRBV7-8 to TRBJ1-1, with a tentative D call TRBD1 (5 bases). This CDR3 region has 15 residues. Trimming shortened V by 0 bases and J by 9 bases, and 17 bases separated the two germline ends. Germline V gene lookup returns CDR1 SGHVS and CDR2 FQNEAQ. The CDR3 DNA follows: TGTGCCAGCAGCTTAGCCCTCTATCAGGGACTTAAAGCTTTCTTT. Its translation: CASSLALYQGLKAFF. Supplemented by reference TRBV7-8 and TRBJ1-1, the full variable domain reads GAGVSQSPRYKVAKRGQDVALRCDPISGHVSLFWYQQALGQGPEFLTYFQNEAQLDKSGLPSDRFFAERPEGSVSTLKIQRTQQEDSAVYLCASSLALYQGLKAFFGQGTRLTVV.

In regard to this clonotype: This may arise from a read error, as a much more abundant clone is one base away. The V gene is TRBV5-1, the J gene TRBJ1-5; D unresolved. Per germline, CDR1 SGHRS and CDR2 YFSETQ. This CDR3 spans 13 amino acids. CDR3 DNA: TGCGCCAGCAGCGTAGGGCCCCGGGCGCCCCGGCATTTT. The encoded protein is CASSVGPRAPRHF.